The text below deals with one T cell receptor beta chain. Its antigen is not identified. Pooled samples include second doses given at about 4 or 12 weeks. This sample stems from a study of T cell responses to AZD1222 COVID-19 vaccine. CDR3 length: 13 amino acids. Germline loops: CDR1 LNHDA, CDR2 SQIVND (reference sequence). V dropped 6 bases and J dropped 13; count of bases not matched to a gene: 12. Profiled with immunoSEQ multiplex PCR; TCRdb holds only in-frame clones, not every one. The profile covers about 120,000 clones, with approximately 94% appearing a single time and approximately 5.1% taken by the ten largest. Broader study findings: Along spike, vaccine-associated CD4 TCRs were found throughout, with dominance at 160-218 and 743-854. Repertoires were obtained solely post-peak T cell response.

Sequenced material: peripheral blood, taken 28 days after the second AZD1222 dose. The genes are TRBV19 and TRBJ1-2, with 9 bases that match TRBD1. The TCR was taken from an adult who received the AZD1222 COVID-19 vaccine. As DNA, the CDR3 is TGTGCCAGTAGAAAGTTACAGGGGGCGGCGTCCACCTTC. This codes for CASRKLQGAASTF.